What follows are 14 T cell receptor beta chains derived from one specimen sequenced in a study of T cells in Graves' hyperthyroidism and ophthalmopathy. RNA transcripts provided the source from which TCR beta CDR3 regions were amplified. Researchers ran a first-round RT-PCR on the TCR CDR3 using the HTBI primer set. Each CDR3 protein is one row after TCRdb ran MiXCR on the multiplex PCR reads. The table has approximately 380,000 distinct CDR3 sequences, more than 12% seen once. The sequenced sample consisted of blood. The receptors come from a man aged 45-60 years with Graves' ophthalmopathy.

The chain joins TRBV27 to TRBJ2-7, with unresolved D. Germline V lookup: CDR1 MNHEY, CDR2 SMNVEV (reference sequence). Trimming pared 6 bases from V and 4 bases from J, leaving 19 bases between. The CDR3 has 15 residues. CDR3 sequence reads: CASSSRRRIRYEQYF. The CDR3 DNA follows: TGTGCCAGCAGCTCTCGAAGACGGATCCGTTACGAGCAGTACTTC.

This clonotype was detected many times. The V call is TRBV30, the J call TRBJ2-1, with 10 bases aligning to TRBD2. Per germline, CDR1 GTSNPN and CDR2 SVGIG (reference sequence). J gave up 10 bases and V 3 bases, and 9 bases lay outside the gene matches. The CDR3 is made up of 14 amino acids. The CDR3 nucleotides are TGTGCCTGGAGAAAAATGCGTAGCGGGAGGGAGCAGTTCTTC. Translated: CAWRKMRSGREQFF.

This clonotype was detected only a few times. The chain employs TRBV20-1 and TRBJ2-2, with 10 bases fitting TRBD1. CDR1 is DFQATT and CDR2 is SNEGSKA in the germline V gene (reference sequence). V shed 3 bases, J shed 5 bases, and the junction held 9 bases outside the gene matches. The CDR3 length is 16 residues. CDR3 DNA sequence: TGCAGTGCTAGTCCCAGGGGGACAGGGGTAACCGGGGAGCTGTTTTTT. It specifies CSASPRGTGVTGELFF.

This clonotype was counted between two and nine times. The chain has TRBV19 and TRBJ2-2; D not certain. The V gene's germline CDR1 is LNHDA and CDR2 SQIVND (reference sequence). The CDR3 sequence is 15 residues long. V dropped 5 bases and J dropped 1 base, with 11 bases sitting between them. CDR3 DNA: TGTGCCAGTAGTCCGTTATGGGAGAACACCGGGGAGCTGTTTTTT. Translation: CASSPLWENTGELFF.

There are many counts of this clonotype. V is TRBV24-1 and J is TRBJ2-7; D could derive from TRBD1 or TRBD2 (5 bases each). From germline, CDR1 is KGHDR and CDR2 SFDVKD. The CDR3 is 14 residues long. Trimming removed 3 bases at V and 1 base at J, with 9 bases between. The CDR3 reads CATSDRDGSYEQYF. The CDR3 nucleotides are TGTGCCACCAGTGATCGGGACGGGTCCTACGAGCAGTACTTC.

This clonotype came up many times. This chain joins TRBV30 and TRBJ2-5; tentatively, D is TRBD2 (5 bases). Trimming removed 3 bases from V and 5 bases from J, with 16 bases in between. The germline V gene has CDR1 GTSNPN and CDR2 SVGIG (reference sequence). This CDR3 has 14 residues. CDR3 protein: CAWRVAIERETQYF. CDR3 nucleotides: TGTGCCTGGAGAGTCGCGATCGAGCGGGAGACCCAGTACTTC. Looking up the rest from reference TRBV30 and TRBJ2-5 gives the full variable domain: SQTIHQWPATLVQPVGSPLSLECTVEGTSNPNLYWYRQAAGRGLQLLFYSVGIGQISSEVPQNLSASRPQDRQFILSSKKLLLSDSGFYLCAWRVAIERETQYFGPGTRLLVL.

With regard to this clonotype: This may be a read error, as it is one base from a much larger clone. The chain couples TRBV3-1 to TRBJ2-5, with TRBD2 identical over 11 bases. This CDR3 comprises 18 residues. The germline V gene has CDR1 LGHDT and CDR2 YNNKEL (reference sequence). In DNA form, the CDR3 reads TGTGCCAGCAGCCTAACACCTAGCGGGAGGTCCGGGTATATAACCCGGTACTTC. Amino acids: CASSLTPSGRSGYITRYF.

Regarding this clonotype: A much larger clone is a single base away; this may be a read error. This CDR3 reads CASSRPGSIYEQYF. The CDR3 DNA is TGTGCCAGCAGTCGGCCAGGGAGCATTTACGAGCAGTACTTC. V gene TRBV27 combines with J gene TRBJ2-7, with D perhaps TRBD1 or TRBD2 (5 bases each). Trimming took off 5 bases at V and 4 bases at J, with 15 bases between the two ends. The CDR3 loop spans 14 amino acids. Germline assignment: CDR1 MNHEY and CDR2 SMNVEV (reference sequence).

This chain links TRBV6-7 with TRBJ2-7; possibly TRBD2 for D (5 bases). TRBV6-7 belongs to the ORF category, with a function that is uncertain. This CDR3 region has 14 residues. V was cut by 0 bases and J by 3 bases, with 9 bases left in between. The CDR3 region is CASSYSTSGYEQYF. CDR3 nucleotides: TGTGCCAGCAGTTACTCGACGAGCGGCTACGAGCAGTACTTC.

Many counts were recorded for this clonotype. V gene TRBV16 combines with J gene TRBJ2-7; TRBD1 is a possible D gene (6 bases). V lost 4 bases to trimming and J lost 3 bases, with 10 bases between them. Germline CDR1 reads KGHSY; CDR2 reads FQNENV. The CDR3 loop spans 13 amino acids. The CDR3 is CASSPSTGYEQYF. The CDR3 coding sequence is TGTGCCAGCAGCCCTTCGACAGGCTACGAGCAGTACTTC.

This clonotype came up many times. The CDR3 here is CASSHLQMNAFF. Here the CDR3 DNA reads TGTGCCAGCAGCCATCTGCAGATGAATGCTTTCTTT. The rearrangement joins TRBV3-1 to TRBJ1-1; D is undetermined. The germline gives CDR1 LGHDT, CDR2 YNNKEL (reference sequence). The V end was cut by 3 bases, the J end by 11 bases, with 13 bases between. CDR3 length: 12 amino acids.

This clonotype was seen at least ten times. Here the CDR3 reads CASSQDWGRKETQYF. The CDR3 DNA reads TGTGCCAGCAGCCAAGATTGGGGGAGGAAAGAGACCCAGTACTTC. The V and J genes are TRBV14 and TRBJ2-5; weak D call: TRBD2 (6 bases). Trimming stripped 0 bases from V and 3 bases from J, with 11 bases between. Germline CDR1 SGHDN, CDR2 FVKESK. The CDR3 has 15 residues.

This chain links TRBV25-1 with TRBJ1-2; D not resolved. The germline V gene has CDR1 MGHDK and CDR2 SYGVNS. The CDR3 is made up of 11 amino acids. Trimming removed 6 bases from V and 6 bases from J, with 8 bases in between. CDR3 nucleotide sequence: TGTGCCAGCAGCGGGAGTGATGGCTACACCTTC. Its translation: CASSGSDGYTF.

This clonotype was seen more than once but under ten times. The gene calls are TRBV19 and TRBJ2-7; 9 nucleotides align to TRBD1. The CDR3 is made up of 13 amino acids. Trimming cost V 7 bases and J 2 bases; bases outside gene matches: 3. Germline CDR1 is LNHDA and CDR2 is SQIVND (reference sequence). The CDR3: CASTGQGPYEQYF. The CDR3 DNA is TGTGCCAGTACGGGACAGGGCCCCTACGAGCAGTACTTC.